Presented here are 6 T cell receptor beta chains from one specimen sequenced in a study of identical twins. TCRdb re-called the 5' RACE reads through MiXCR, storing one row per CDR3 protein. This table has around 1.7 million distinct CDR3 sequences, less than 35% appearing once. Sequencing used cord blood. Every receptor here comes from a newborn girl in good health.

A few counts support this clonotype. The rearrangement uses TRBV5-1 and TRBJ2-1, with a tentative D call TRBD1 (6 bases). Germline V gene lookup returns CDR1 SGHRS and CDR2 YFSETQ. The CDR3 runs 15 residues. The V end lost 5 bases, the J end lost 3 bases, and 15 bases lay between the germline ends. Here the CDR3 reads CASRPGQPSYNEQFF. The CDR3 DNA follows: TGCGCCAGCAGACCTGGACAGCCCAGCTACAATGAGCAGTTCTTC.

This chain connects TRBV20-1 to TRBJ2-5; D call uncertain. Germline V gene sequence: CDR1 DFQATT, CDR2 SNEGSKA (reference sequence). The CDR3 is made up of 15 amino acids. V was clipped by 1 base and J by 11 bases, with 23 bases between them. CDR3 in amino acids: CSARVPRIIGNEQYF. CDR3 coding DNA: TGCAGTGCTAGAGTACCCAGGATTATTGGCAATGAGCAGTACTTC.

J is TRBJ2-3 and V is TRBV12-3 or TRBV12-4, with 9 nucleotides matching TRBD2. V was clipped by 7 bases and J by 6 bases; unmatched bases: 14. The CDR3 length is 16 residues. This CDR3 reads CASTLAGLAGPDTQYF. The CDR3 DNA reads as TGTGCCAGCACCCTCGCCGGGCTAGCGGGACCGGATACGCAGTATTTT.

The V gene is TRBV3-1, the J gene TRBJ2-7; a weak D match, TRBD2 (5 bases). This CDR3 region has 18 residues. Germline CDR1 reads LGHDT; CDR2 reads YNNKEL (reference sequence). V dropped 2 bases and J dropped 7 bases, with 27 bases sitting between them. The CDR3 nucleotides read TGTGCCAGCAGCCAAATGGCCTTAGCGATGGGATACAACAATGAGCAGTACTTC. It yields the protein CASSQMALAMGYNNEQYF.

In this sample, this clonotype turned up a few times. The V gene is TRBV24-1, the J gene TRBJ1-2, with D possibly being TRBD1 (6 bases). This CDR3 has 14 amino acids. Germline-derived CDR1 and CDR2 are KGHDR and SFDVKD. V lost 2 bases and J lost 5, with 11 bases in between. The chain's CDR3 is CATSDWDTDYGYTF. In DNA form, the CDR3 reads TGTGCCACCAGTGATTGGGACACCGATTATGGCTACACCTTC.

V and J are TRBV18 and TRBJ2-7; D is perhaps TRBD2 (6 bases). The CDR3 loop spans 14 amino acids. Trimming removed 3 bases at V and 4 bases at J, with 13 bases between. Germline V CDR1 and CDR2: KGHSH, LQKENI. CDR3 residues: CASSPGGPFYEQYF. For the CDR3, the DNA is TGTGCCAGCTCACCGGGGGGTCCCTTTTACGAGCAGTACTTC.